The 19 T cell receptor beta chains listed next were all sequenced from one sample in a study of tissue T cells after allogeneic stem cell transplantation. TCRdb's copy holds only in-frame clones and misses some; the assay was immunoSEQ multiplex PCR. The sample lists about 7,700 clones; roughly 38% were seen once. Indicated time point: mouse harvest day 14 after allogeneic transplant. Each mouse received 10^7 T-cell-depleted marrow cells plus 10^6 splenic CD5+ T cells by tail vein. The source material was skin. The receptors come from a female BALB/c mouse given C57BL/6 T cells with graft-versus-host disease after an allogeneic hematopoietic cell transplant.

This clone was seen a handful of times. The gene symbols are mouse symbols. The CDR3 end is not reached by the read, which stops 1 residue before it; the germline J gene fills it in. This chain joins TRBV23 and TRBJ2-5; the table calls TRBD1, which could not be checked here. The CDR3 consists of 13 residues. CDR1 KGHTA and CDR2 FQNQQP come from the germline V gene. This CDR3 reads CSSSQTGDDTQYF. The covered CDR3 bases are TGCTCCAGCAGTCAGACAGGGGACGACACCCAGTAC.

This clone was detected a few times. All gene names here are mouse names. The read comes to an end 1 residue before the CDR3 does, leaving the germline J gene to fill in the end. The rearrangement joins TRBV26 to TRBJ2-5; TRBD1 matches at 8 bases. This CDR3 comprises 14 residues. Per germline, CDR1 KGHPV and CDR2 FQNQEV (reference sequence). The trim removed 6 bases at V and 5 bases at J, leaving 7 bases unmatched. Incomplete CDR3 DNA: TGTGCCAGCAGGCTTCAGGGGGCGGGAGACACCCAGTAC. Amino acids: CASRLQGAGDTQY. The CDR3 in full is CASRLQGAGDTQYF.

Turning to this clone: The gene names here belong to mouse. The CDR3 end lies 1 residue beyond the end of the read and is filled in from the germline J gene. This rearrangement joins TRBV3 to TRBJ2-4; D remains ambiguous. CDR1 and CDR2 from the germline V gene are SNHLY and FYNGKV (reference sequence). The CDR3 extends over 13 amino acids. Between the trimmed V and J ends, which lost 2 bases and 0 bases, there was a span of 3 bases. The sequenced part of the CDR3 DNA is TGTGCCAGCAGCTTAACTAGTCAAAACACCTTGTAC. This codes for CASSLTSQNTLY. The complete CDR3 reads CASSLTSQNTLYF.

This clone is medium-sized in the sample. Mouse names are used for the genes. The read ends 1 residue early relative to the CDR3; the germline J gene fills the gap. V usage is TRBV26 and J usage is TRBJ2-7, with TRBD1 as a possible D gene (6 bases). V lost 5 bases to trimming and J lost 4 bases, with 12 bases between them. The CDR3 contains 13 residues. The germline gives CDR1 KGHPV, CDR2 FQNQEV (reference sequence). Partial CDR3 DNA: TGTGCCAGCAGTTCACCGGGACAATATGAACAGTAC. This codes for CASSSPGQYEQY. The full CDR3 sequence reads CASSSPGQYEQYF.

As to this clone: Genes and germline are mouse. The read stops 1 residue short of the end of the CDR3; the missing end is completed from the germline J gene. This sequence joins TRBV12-2 and TRBJ1-2; tentatively, D is TRBD1 (6 bases). There are 15 residues in the CDR3. CDR1 is SGHLS and CDR2 is HYDKME in the germline V gene. V gave up 1 base and J gave up 0 bases, with 11 bases separating them. The CDR3: CASSLPGQTNSDYTF. The DNA read from the CDR3 is TGTGCCAGCTCTCTTCCGGGACAAACAAACTCCGACTACACC.

Points on this clone: Germline and genes here are mouse. The read stops 1 residue short of the end of the CDR3; the missing end is completed from the germline J gene. This sample includes further DNA sequences coding for the same CDR3. The V and J genes are TRBV26 and TRBJ1-6, with D possibly TRBD1 on 6 matching bases. TRBJ1-6 counts as an open reading frame of uncertain function. The CDR3 is 14 amino acids. V was clipped by 4 bases and J by 4 bases, with 8 bases between them. In germline, CDR1 is KGHPV, CDR2 FQNQEV (reference sequence). Here the CDR3 reads CASSPGQYNSPLYF. The covered CDR3 bases are TGTGCCAGCAGTCCCGGACAGTATAATTCGCCCCTCTAC.

This clone has a handful of counts. A read error may explain this, as a much larger clone is one base away. Mouse gene names apply. The CDR3 reads CASSLENSGNTLYF. Partial CDR3 DNA: TGTGCAAGCAGCTTAGAGAATTCTGGAAATACGCTCTAT. This rearrangement joins TRBV16 to TRBJ1-3; D not resolved. The read ends 1 residue early relative to the CDR3; the germline J gene fills the gap. This CDR3 comprises 14 residues. Between the trimmed V and J ends, which lost 0 bases and 0 bases, there was a span of 3 bases. Germline V gene lookup returns CDR1 SGHSA and CDR2 FRNQAP.

In the case of this clone: Mouse gene names apply. The read falls 1 residue short of the CDR3 end, and the missing part is taken from the germline J gene. The chain couples TRBV26 to TRBJ1-1, with TRBD1 matching 7 bases. Germline loops: CDR1 KGHPV, CDR2 FQNQEV (reference sequence). The CDR3 contains 14 residues. With 4 bases clipped from V and 1 base from J, the junction kept 3 bases outside the gene matches. The CDR3 bases that were read are TGTGCCAGCAGTCAGGGGGCGGGGAACACAGAAGTCTTC. Its protein is CASSQGAGNTEVF. The CDR3 in its entirety is CASSQGAGNTEVFF. Filled out from reference TRBV26 and TRBJ1-1, the complete variable domain reads NSKVIQTPRYLVKGQGQKAKMRCIPEKGHPVVFWYQQNKNNEFKFLINFQNQEVLQQIDMTEKRFSAECPSNSPCSLEIQSSEAGDSALYLCASSQGAGNTEVFFGKGTRLTVV.

This clone has only a few counts. The genes are named according to mouse. The CDR3 end falls 1 residue outside the read, so it is completed with the germline J gene. This sequence joins TRBV14 and TRBJ2-7, with 8 bases aligning to TRBD2. The junction had 4 bases not matched to a gene; V was cut back by 2 bases and J by 3 bases. The germline V gene has CDR1 SGHDT and CDR2 FRDEAV. CDR3 length: 14 amino acids. CDR3 in amino acids: CASSLTGLVYEQYF. The DNA read from the CDR3 is TGTGCCAGCAGTTTGACGGGACTGGTCTATGAACAGTAC.

This clone has a handful of counts. Mouse names are used for the genes. The CDR3 loop is CASSQVGTGNERLFF. CDR3 bases read: TGTGCCAGCAGCCAAGTGGGGACAGGCAACGAAAGATTATTT. V and J are TRBV2 and TRBJ1-4; TRBD1 aligns across 8 bases. From the germline J gene comes the end of the CDR3, since the read stops 1 residue before it. Per germline, CDR1 LGHNA and CDR2 YSYQKL. Unmatched junction bases numbered 2, after V lost 1 base and J lost 4 bases. The CDR3 is 15 residues long.

In its sample, this clone is medium-sized. The genes are named according to mouse. The read halts 1 residue ahead of the CDR3 end, with the missing end drawn from the germline J gene. The V call is TRBV1, the J call TRBJ2-1; maybe TRBD1 (5 bases). The V end lost 4 bases, the J end lost 3 bases, and 7 bases lay between the germline ends. Germline assignment: CDR1 NSQYPW and CDR2 LRSPGD (reference sequence). This CDR3 is 13 amino acids long. The CDR3 loop reads CTCSGQPYAEQFF. The sequenced CDR3 bases are TGCACCTGCAGTGGACAGCCCTATGCTGAGCAGTTC.

This clone was found a few times. Germline and genes: mouse. The missing CDR3 end, 1 residue past where the read stops, is filled in from the germline J gene. V is TRBV15 and J is TRBJ2-7; 8 bases are shared with TRBD2. J was trimmed by 3 bases and V by 5 bases; bases with no gene match: 6. There are 14 residues in the CDR3. Germline assignment: CDR1 SGHND and CDR2 FRSKSL. The sequenced part of the CDR3 DNA is TGTGCCAGCAGTCCTGACTGGGGTTACTATGAACAGTAC. Protein sequence: CASSPDWGYYEQY. The CDR3, in full, reads CASSPDWGYYEQYF.

This clone was counted only a few times. Gene and germline names: mouse. The read gets to within 1 residue of the CDR3 end, and the germline J gene fills in the rest. The J gene is TRBJ1-1, the V gene TRBV26; D is unresolved. Trimming removed 2 bases at V and 1 base at J, with 2 bases between. CDR1 is KGHPV and CDR2 is FQNQEV in the germline V gene (reference sequence). This CDR3 is 12 amino acids long. The CDR3 bases that were read are TGTGCCAGCAGTCTGATAAACACAGAAGTCTTC. It is translated as CASSLINTEVF. The CDR3, in full, reads CASSLINTEVFF. Full variable domain (outside the CDR3, taken from reference TRBV26 and TRBJ1-1): NSKVIQTPRYLVKGQGQKAKMRCIPEKGHPVVFWYQQNKNNEFKFLINFQNQEVLQQIDMTEKRFSAECPSNSPCSLEIQSSEAGDSALYLCASSLINTEVFFGKGTRLTVV.

For this clone: Gene names and germline match the mouse. The read ends 1 residue before the CDR3 terminus; that terminus is restored from the germline J gene. The chain is built from TRBV26 and TRBJ1-6; D gene ambiguous. TRBJ1-6 is designated an ORF whose function remains uncertain. CDR1 and CDR2 from the germline V gene are KGHPV and FQNQEV (reference sequence). This CDR3 comprises 13 residues. The V end was cut by 6 bases, the J end by 3 bases, with 6 bases between. The DNA read from the CDR3 is TGTGCCAGCAGCCGGATCTATAATTCGCCCCTCTAC. Translated: CASSRIYNSPLY. The CDR3 in full is CASSRIYNSPLYF.

By frequency in the sample, this clone is medium-sized (0.01 to 0.1%). The genes are named according to mouse. The CDR3 is cut off 1 residue early in the read; its end comes from the germline J gene. The J gene is TRBJ1-1, the V gene TRBV29; D is unclear. Trimming removed 5 bases at V and 2 bases at J, with 6 bases between. CDR1 MSHET and CDR2 SYDVDS come from the germline V gene. The CDR3 is made up of 12 amino acids. The CDR3 reads CASSLPNTEVFF. The sequenced CDR3 bases are TGTGCTAGCAGTCTACCTAACACAGAAGTCTTC. Full variable domain (remainder filled in from reference TRBV29 and TRBJ1-1): DMKVTQMPRYLIKRMGENVLLECGQDMSHETMYWYRQDPGLGLQLIYISYDVDSNSEGDIPKGYRVSRKKREHFSLILDSAKTNQTSVYFCASSLPNTEVFFGKGTRLTVV.

A word on this clone: Gene names denote mouse genes. With the read ending 1 residue before the CDR3 end, the germline J gene is used to fill in that end. The rearrangement joins TRBV15 to TRBJ1-1; D call uncertain. In germline, CDR1 is SGHND, CDR2 FRSKSL. V lost 1 base and J lost 2, with 2 bases in between. This CDR3 contains 12 residues. CDR3 protein: CASSLDNTEVFF. The part of the CDR3 DNA that was read is TGTGCCAGCAGTTTAGATAACACAGAAGTCTTC.

As concerns this clone: These gene names are mouse names. The missing CDR3 end, 1 residue past where the read stops, is filled in from the germline J gene. This rearrangement joins TRBV19 to TRBJ1-1; TRBD1 agrees at 9 bases. The CDR3 is 13 amino acids. Germline-derived CDR1 and CDR2 are FNHDT and SITEND (reference sequence). The V and J ends lost 5 bases and 8 bases, in that order; junction bases with no gene match: 7. The CDR3 reads CASSHDRGREVFF. CDR3 DNA (partial): TGTGCCAGCAGCCACGACAGGGGGAGGGAAGTCTTC.

This clone was found a few times. Mouse names are used for the genes. The read finishes 1 residue shy of the CDR3 end, and the germline J gene is used to complete it. The rearrangement uses TRBV13-2 and TRBJ1-1, with TRBD1 identical over 10 bases. This CDR3 comprises 16 residues. Trimming at V came to 0 bases and at J to 3 bases, leaving 5 bases not matched to a gene. The germline gives CDR1 NNHNN, CDR2 SYGAGS (reference sequence). The DNA read from the CDR3 is TGTGCCAGCGGTGATGACCGGGACAGGGGATACACAGAAGTCTTC. The encoded protein is CASGDDRDRGYTEVF. The CDR3 in full is CASGDDRDRGYTEVFF.

The sample holds a few counts of this clone. Gene names and germline refer to mouse. The CDR3 end lies 1 residue beyond the end of the read and is filled in from the germline J gene. The chain recombines TRBV26 with TRBJ1-3; D remains ambiguous. V lost 2 bases and J 0 bases, leaving 5 bases between the germline ends. Germline loops: CDR1 KGHPV, CDR2 FQNQEV (reference sequence). The CDR3 is 14 residues long. CDR3 residues: CASSLEVSGNTLYF. The covered CDR3 bases are TGTGCCAGCAGTCTGGAAGTTTCTGGAAATACGCTCTAT.